A single sample gave rise to the 12 T cell receptor beta chains below, sequenced in a study of cytomegalovirus exposure and HLA in healthy donors. Produced via immunoSEQ multiplex PCR; TCRdb's table is partial and in-frame only. The sample carries about 130,000 clones, 90% to 96% recorded once. Sequenced sample: PBMCs. These TCRs come from a man aged 18 to 35 in good health and CMV-seronegative.

The chain joins TRBV11-2 to TRBJ2-1; D is unclear. The CDR3 is 14 amino acids. CDR1 SGHAT and CDR2 FQNNGV come from the germline V gene. Trimming cost V 2 bases and J 9 bases, with 14 bases left between them. The CDR3 sequence: CASSLRGVSGEQFF. In DNA form, the CDR3 reads TGTGCCAGCAGCTTAAGAGGCGTCTCGGGTGAGCAGTTCTTC.

This clone appeared once. The rearrangement joins TRBV29-1 to TRBJ2-3; D possibly corresponds to TRBD2 (6 bases). The CDR3 is 13 residues long. Deletions cut 4 bases from V and 2 bases from J, with 10 bases between. The germline V gene encodes CDR1 SQVTM and CDR2 ANQGSEA. CDR3 amino acids: CSVGLVNTDTQYF. Here the CDR3 DNA reads TGCAGCGTTGGACTAGTAAACACAGATACGCAGTATTTT.

V gene TRBV28 combines with J gene TRBJ2-1; 11 nucleotides match TRBD2. V gave up 6 bases and J gave up 8 bases; unmatched junction bases: 12. There are 16 residues in the CDR3. Germline V gene sequence: CDR1 MDHEN, CDR2 SYDVKM. CDR3 protein: CASSTLAGAIVYEQFF. CDR3 DNA: TGTGCCAGCAGCACACTAGCGGGAGCGATAGTCTATGAGCAGTTCTTC.

This chain joins TRBV5-4 and TRBJ2-3; D unclear. The germline CDR1 and CDR2 sequences are SGHNT and YYREEE (reference sequence). There are 12 residues in the CDR3. V shed 4 bases and J shed 4 bases, with 7 bases lying between them. The CDR3 sequence: CASSPLSDTQYF. CDR3 in DNA: TGTGCCAGCAGCCCCCTATCAGATACGCAGTATTTT.

The rearrangement joins TRBV29-1 to TRBJ2-1, with a possible D match to TRBD2 (6 bases). This CDR3 contains 10 residues. The V end lost 6 bases, the J end lost 15 bases, and 15 bases lay between the germline ends. Germline loops: CDR1 SQVTM, CDR2 ANQGSEA. In DNA form, the CDR3 reads TGCAGCGTGGGGATGGGCGGGGTGTTCTTC. This translates into CSVGMGGVFF.

The J gene is TRBJ2-1, the V gene TRBV11-1; D perhaps matches TRBD2 (5 bases). The V gene lost 3 bases and the J gene lost 8 bases, with 17 bases spanning the gap. The germline V gene encodes CDR1 SGHAT and CDR2 FQDESV (reference sequence). This CDR3 has 15 amino acids. The CDR3 here is CASSFGYKGSDEQFF. DNA for the CDR3: TGTGCCAGCAGCTTTGGGTATAAAGGGAGCGATGAGCAGTTCTTC.

To note about this clone: The same CDR3 also results from other DNA sequences found in this sample. The genes are TRBV5-6 and TRBJ2-2, with TRBD2 matching over 9 bases. Germline V gives CDR1 SGHDT, CDR2 YYEEEE. Trimming at V came to 0 bases and at J to 2 bases, leaving 2 bases not matched to a gene. The CDR3 runs 16 residues. The CDR3 sequence: CASSLALAGNTGELFF. The CDR3 nucleotides read TGTGCCAGCAGCTTGGCTCTAGCGGGAAACACCGGGGAGCTGTTTTTT.

The chain links TRBV7-9 to TRBJ2-1; D may be TRBD1 (6 bases). The CDR3 runs to 13 residues. Germline loops: CDR1 SEHNR, CDR2 FQNEAQ (reference sequence). Trimming shortened V by 5 bases and J by 7 bases, and 12 bases separated the two germline ends. The CDR3 DNA reads TGTGCCAGCAGCCTCCTTCAGGGGAATGAGCAGTTCTTC. Translation: CASSLLQGNEQFF.

The rearrangement uses TRBV19 and TRBJ1-1; weak D call: TRBD1 (5 bases). The germline V and J ends were trimmed by 1 base and 2 bases, with 14 bases remaining between them. The germline CDR1 and CDR2 sequences are LNHDA and SQIVND (reference sequence). CDR3 size: 16 residues. This CDR3 is CASSIAPDKDNTEAFF. In DNA, the CDR3 is TGTGCCAGTAGTATAGCCCCGGACAAGGACAACACTGAAGCTTTCTTT.

This chain joins TRBV7-8 and TRBJ1-2; tentatively, D is TRBD1 (6 bases). Trimming removed 6 bases at V and 4 bases at J, with 15 bases between. This CDR3 is built from 14 residues. Looked up from germline, CDR1 is SGHVS and CDR2 is FQNEAQ. The CDR3: CASRGGGRGYGYTF. CDR3 nucleotides: TGTGCCAGCAGAGGGGGGGGTCGCGGCTATGGCTACACCTTC.

V gene TRBV29-1 combines with J gene TRBJ2-5, with 8 bases lining up with TRBD2. After removal of 4 bases from V and 5 bases from J, the junction contained 6 bases not matched to a gene. CDR3 size: 13 residues. Per the germline V gene, CDR1 is SQVTM and CDR2 is ANQGSEA. This CDR3 is CSVGGGRRETQYF. DNA of the CDR3: TGCAGCGTTGGCGGGGGGCGCAGGGAGACCCAGTACTTC.

The V call is TRBV28, the J call TRBJ2-1; 11 positions agree with TRBD2. Germline lookup yields CDR1 MDHEN and CDR2 SYDVKM. The CDR3 totals 16 residues. Trimming took 3 bases from V and 5 from J; bases not matched to a gene: 6. The CDR3 protein is CASSFLSGRADNEQFF. The CDR3 coding sequence is TGTGCCAGCAGTTTCCTTAGCGGGAGGGCCGACAATGAGCAGTTCTTC.